Listed below are T cell receptor beta chains from one sample, sequenced in a study of post-analysis software for immune sequencing data. One entry per CDR3 protein, called by TCRdb with MiXCR from the PCR reads. The sample shows around 770,000 distinct CDR3 sequences, 46% of them seen only once. Specimen: blood. The receptors originated from a girl under 18 with multiple sclerosis. Each CDR3 is given with its conserved first and last residue. A D gene is named only where the DNA matches it firmly. Only some rows state a clone size, as once, few, many or a class for expanded clones.

V gene,D gene,J gene,clone size,CDR3 protein,CDR3 DNA
TRBV20-1,-,TRBJ2-1,-,CSARWDIDYNEQFF,TGCAGTGCTAGGTGGGACATAGACTACAATGAGCAGTTCTTC
TRBV9,-,TRBJ2-5,few,CASSVGPQQETQYF,TGTGCCAGCAGCGTAGGGCCGCAACAAGAGACCCAGTACTTC
TRBV6-2/TRBV6-3,-,TRBJ2-7,many,CASRDGSYEQYF,TGTGCCAGCAGGGACGGTTCCTACGAGCAGTACTTC
TRBV29-1,-,TRBJ1-1,-,CSVGWGRVNTEAFF,TGCAGCGTTGGGTGGGGCAGAGTGAACACTGAAGCTTTCTTT
TRBV28,-,TRBJ2-1,-,CASRGREQFF,TGTGCCAGCAGGGGACGGGAGCAGTTCTTC
TRBV6-1,-,TRBJ2-5,-,CASSEGLSQETQYF,TGTGCCAGCAGTGAAGGACTATCTCAAGAGACCCAGTACTTC
TRBV7-9,-,TRBJ1-5,-,CASSLSFDSQPQHF,TGTGCCAGCAGTCTTTCCTTCGACAGCCAGCCCCAGCATTTT
TRBV4-1,-,TRBJ1-2,-,CASSQGDVFEPGSYGYTF,TGCGCCAGCAGCCAAGGGGACGTGTTCGAACCCGGGAGCTATGGCTACACCTTC
TRBV10-3,TRBD2,TRBJ2-2,once,CAISVAGGNTGELFF,TGTGCCATCAGTGTTGCGGGAGGAAACACCGGGGAGCTGTTTTTT
TRBV7-2,-,TRBJ2-1,-,CASNPNAYSSYNEQFF,TGTGCCAGCAACCCAAACGCTTATAGCTCCTACAATGAGCAGTTCTTC
TRBV10-2,TRBD2,TRBJ2-7,-,CASSEAGGSRYEQYF,TGCGCCAGCAGTGAGGCGGGCGGGAGTAGGTACGAGCAGTACTTC
TRBV11-3,-,TRBJ1-1,once,CASSLVLGGNTEAFF,TGTGCCAGCAGCTTAGTCCTAGGCGGGAACACTGAAGCTTTCTTT
TRBV7-2,TRBD2,TRBJ2-3,-,CASSLAPVGAGKDTQYF,TGTGCCAGCAGCTTAGCCCCGGTAGGAGCGGGAAAGGATACGCAGTATTTT
TRBV11-2,-,TRBJ1-2,-,CASRGDTINYGYTF,TGTGCCAGCAGAGGGGACACAATAAACTATGGCTACACCTTC
TRBV9,TRBD2,TRBJ2-5,-,CASSGTSGTVPETQYF,TGTGCCAGCAGCGGGACTAGCGGGACGGTTCCTGAGACCCAGTACTTC
TRBV30,TRBD1,TRBJ1-2,-,CAWSVQGTHGYTF,TGTGCCTGGAGTGTACAGGGGACCCATGGCTACACCTTC
TRBV12-3/TRBV12-4,-,TRBJ1-5,-,CASSLRAGNQPQHF,TGTGCCAGCAGTTTACGTGCCGGGAATCAGCCCCAGCATTTT
TRBV6-2/TRBV6-3,-,TRBJ1-2,-,CASMTARNGYTF,TGTGCCAGCATGACGGCGAGAAATGGCTACACCTTC
TRBV27,TRBD1,TRBJ1-4,few,CASSRQGAGEKLFF,TGTGCCAGCAGTCGACAGGGGGCGGGTGAAAAACTGTTTTTT
TRBV12-3/TRBV12-4,-,TRBJ1-2,-,CASSSDVGIAYGYTF,TGTGCCAGCAGCTCCGACGTGGGAATTGCCTATGGCTACACCTTC
TRBV20-1,TRBD2,TRBJ2-3,-,CSAKGTSGRTDTQYF,TGCAGTGCCAAGGGGACTAGCGGACGCACAGATACGCAGTATTTT
TRBV3-1,-,TRBJ2-5,-,CASSQDGGQGETQYF,TGTGCCAGCAGCCAAGATGGGGGACAAGGAGAGACCCAGTACTTC
TRBV3-1,TRBD1,TRBJ2-1,few,CASSLRTGGNEQFF,TGTGCCAGCAGCCTGCGAACAGGGGGCAATGAGCAGTTCTTC
TRBV29-1,-,TRBJ2-7,few,CSAVGLSGEQYF,TGCAGCGCTGTAGGACTAAGCGGCGAGCAGTACTTC
TRBV7-8,TRBD1,TRBJ2-2,few,CASSLGQGNTGELFF,TGTGCCAGCAGCCTGGGACAGGGCAACACCGGGGAGCTGTTTTTT
TRBV7-8,-,TRBJ1-5,-,CASSLALGEYQPQHF,TGTGCCAGCAGCTTAGCCCTAGGGGAATATCAGCCCCAGCATTTT
TRBV7-3,-,TRBJ2-3,-,CASSLLVGTDTQYF,TGTGCCAGCAGCTTACTAGTGGGCACAGATACGCAGTATTTT
TRBV6-5,-,TRBJ1-2,-,CASSPDGVYGYTF,TGTGCCAGCAGTCCAGACGGAGTCTATGGCTACACCTTC
TRBV20-1,-,TRBJ1-2,-,CSARGSGTAYGYTF,TGCAGTGCTAGAGGAAGCGGGACTGCCTATGGCTACACTTTC
TRBV4-1,-,TRBJ2-7,once,CASSQEGSSLYEQYF,TGCGCCAGCAGCCAAGAAGGTTCCAGCCTCTACGAGCAGTACTTC
TRBV4-1,-,TRBJ2-3,few,CASSQDDRPSTDTQYF,TGCGCCAGCAGCCAAGACGACAGACCATCCACAGATACGCAGTATTTT